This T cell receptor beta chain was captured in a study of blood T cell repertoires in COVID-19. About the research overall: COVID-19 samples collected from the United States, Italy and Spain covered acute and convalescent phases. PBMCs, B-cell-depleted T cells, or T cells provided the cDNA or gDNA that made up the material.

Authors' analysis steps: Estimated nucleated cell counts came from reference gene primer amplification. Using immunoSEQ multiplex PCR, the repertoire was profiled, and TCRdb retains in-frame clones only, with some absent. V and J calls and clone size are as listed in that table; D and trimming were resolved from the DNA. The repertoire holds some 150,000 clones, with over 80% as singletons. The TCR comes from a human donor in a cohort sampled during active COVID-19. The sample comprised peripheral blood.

CDR3 coding DNA: TGTGCCAGCAGTATAGGGACAAGTTATGGCTACACCTTC. Translating it yields CASSIGTSYGYTF. The chain recombines TRBV12-3 or TRBV12-4 with TRBJ1-2, with a weak D call TRBD1 (6 bases). Trimming shortened V by 5 bases and J by 5 bases, and 12 bases separated the two germline ends. The CDR3 is made up of 13 amino acids.